This TCR beta chain was identified in a study of identical twins. With template switching, a universal primer site was added, and the cDNA carried unique molecular identifiers. A single record per CDR3 protein comes from TCRdb applying MiXCR to the 5' RACE reads. The sample shows approximately 490,000 distinct CDR3 sequences, more than 20% of them seen only once. Study findings and constraints: Out-of-frame TCR alpha sharing observed in monozygotic twins exceeded model estimates.

The CDR3 contains 18 residues. In germline, CDR1 is MDHEN, CDR2 SYDVKM. After removal of 5 bases from V and 0 bases from J, the junction contained 8 bases not matched to a gene. This clonotype was counted at least ten times. Its matching antigen is unknown. The same specimen was also included in a second study, on yellow fever vaccine responses in identical twins.

The chain combines TRBV28 with TRBJ2-6; the match to TRBD1 covers 9 bases. Sample: CD4+ T cells sorted from blood. The receptor was isolated from a woman aged 18-29 years in good health. The DNA of the CDR3 is TGTGCCAGCAGTACCGGGACAGGGACTCTCTCTGGGGCCAACGTCCTGACTTTC. Residues: CASSTGTGTLSGANVLTF.